This T cell receptor (beta chain) was profiled in a study of T cells in Graves' hyperthyroidism and ophthalmopathy. Study-level findings and limits: Within blood appeared most thyroid clonotypes that had expanded above 0.001. Ophthalmopathy onset followed model prediction by a median around 6.6 months.

The ends were cut back, 7 bases at V and 0 bases at J, with 25 bases in the middle. CDR3 length: 19 amino acids. Germline CDR1 reads MRHNA; CDR2 reads SNTAGT. PBMCs were derived from roughly 9.6 ml fresh peripheral blood. Amplified TCR beta CDR3 regions came from RNA transcripts. HTBI primers were the set used in a first-round RT-PCR of the TCR CDR3. Each CDR3 protein is one row after TCRdb ran MiXCR on the multiplex PCR reads. Among roughly 420,000 distinct CDR3 sequences listed, roughly 13% were seen once. As to this clonotype: Its antigen is not identified.

The source of this sequence is a woman aged 18-30 years with Graves' hyperthyroidism. Sequencing used blood. The chain couples TRBV6-4 to TRBJ1-5, with D tentatively TRBD1 (6 bases). The DNA for the CDR3 is TGTGCCAGCACCAACCTAGGGGGGCATTGGGAGGATAGCAATCAGCCCCAGCATTTT. Amino acid sequence: CASTNLGGHWEDSNQPQHF.